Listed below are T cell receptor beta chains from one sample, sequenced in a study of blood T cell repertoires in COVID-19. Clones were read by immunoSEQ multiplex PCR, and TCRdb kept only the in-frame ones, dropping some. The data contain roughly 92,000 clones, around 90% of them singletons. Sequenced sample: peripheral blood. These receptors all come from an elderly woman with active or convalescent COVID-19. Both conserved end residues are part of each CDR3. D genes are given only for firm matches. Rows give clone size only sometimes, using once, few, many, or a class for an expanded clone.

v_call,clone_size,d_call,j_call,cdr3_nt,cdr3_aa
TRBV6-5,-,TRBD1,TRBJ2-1,TGTGCCAGCAGCCAGACAGGGGCGGATGGCAATGAGCAGTTCTTC,CASSQTGADGNEQFF
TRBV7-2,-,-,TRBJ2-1,TGTGCCAGCAGCTTAAGGCCCCGGGGGAGTGGCGAGCAGTTCTTC,CASSLRPRGSGEQFF
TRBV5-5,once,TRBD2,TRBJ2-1,TGTGCCAGCAGCTTGGAAGTGACTAGCGTTTACAATGAGCAGTTCTTC,CASSLEVTSVYNEQFF
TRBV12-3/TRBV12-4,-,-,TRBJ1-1,TGTGCCAGCAGACCGGGTCCGAAGACTGAAGCTTTCTTT,CASRPGPKTEAFF
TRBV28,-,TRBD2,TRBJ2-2,TGTGCCAGCAGTTTGACTAGCGGGAGAACCGGGGAGCTGTTTTTT,CASSLTSGRTGELFF
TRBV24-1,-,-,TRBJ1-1,TGTGCCACCAGTGTCCAGGGGTTGAACACTGAAGCTTTCTTT,CATSVQGLNTEAFF
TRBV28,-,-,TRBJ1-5,TGTGCCAGCAGCCGAATTGGGGGGGCGAGCTCGGGGCAGCCCCAGCATTTT,CASSRIGGASSGQPQHF
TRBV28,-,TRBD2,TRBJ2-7,TGTGCCAGCAGGCTAGCGGGAGGGACCTACGAGCAGTACTTC,CASRLAGGTYEQYF
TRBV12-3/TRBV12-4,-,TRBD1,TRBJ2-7,TGTGCCAGCAGTCCAGGGGGATACGAGCAGTACTTC,CASSPGGYEQYF
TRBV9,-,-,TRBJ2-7,TGTGCCAGCAGCGTAGGGTCCCTAGGTTTCGAGCAGTACTTC,CASSVGSLGFEQYF
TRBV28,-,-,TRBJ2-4,TGTGCCAGCAGTTCCCCCCGCCCACAGAGGGTGGTAAACATTCAGTACTTC,CASSSPRPQRVVNIQYF
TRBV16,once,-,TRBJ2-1,TGTGCCAGCAGCCCCAGTTTTAACTACAATGAGCAGTTCTTC,CASSPSFNYNEQFF
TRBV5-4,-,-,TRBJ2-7,TGTGCCAGCAGCTCCCCCCAGGGGCCCTACGAGCAGTACTTC,CASSSPQGPYEQYF
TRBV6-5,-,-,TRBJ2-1,TGTGCCAGCAGACAGGGAAAAAATGAGCAGTTCTTC,CASRQGKNEQFF
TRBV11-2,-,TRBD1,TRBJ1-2,TGTGCCAGCAGCTTGGGACAGGGTGGCTATGGCTACACCTTC,CASSLGQGGYGYTF
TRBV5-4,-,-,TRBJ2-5,TGTGCCAGCAGCTCATCCGGGACAATTCAAGAGACCCAGTACTTC,CASSSSGTIQETQYF
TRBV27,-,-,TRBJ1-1,TGTGCCAGCCGTAAACAGGGGAACACTGAAGCTTTCTTT,CASRKQGNTEAFF
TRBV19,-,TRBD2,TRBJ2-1,TGTGCCAGCAGTACCCCGGCGGGACTAGGAGAGAATGAGCAGTTCTTC,CASSTPAGLGENEQFF
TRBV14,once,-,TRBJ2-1,TGTGCCAGCAGCCAGACCCCCCTTGGAGCGGGTAACAATGAGCAGTTCTTC,CASSQTPLGAGNNEQFF
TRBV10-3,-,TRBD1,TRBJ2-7,TGTGCCATCAGTGGGGCCCCGACAGGGGAGCAGTACTTC,CAISGAPTGEQYF
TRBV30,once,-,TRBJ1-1,TGTGCCTGGAGTGTATGGGGCTCGGTAGGGAACACTGAAGCTTTCTTT,CAWSVWGSVGNTEAFF
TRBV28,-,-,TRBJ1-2,TGTGCCAGCAGACCACAGGGCAACTATGGCTACACCTTC,CASRPQGNYGYTF
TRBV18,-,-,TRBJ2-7,TGTGCCAGCTCACCACCGACTAACCCCTCCTACGAGCAGTACTTC,CASSPPTNPSYEQYF
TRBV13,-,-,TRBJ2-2,TGTGCCAGCAGTCTAGCGCTCACCGGGGAGCTGTTTTTT,CASSLALTGELFF
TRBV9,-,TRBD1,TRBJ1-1,TGTGCCAGCAGCCCCGACAGGGTTTCTGAAGCTTTCTTT,CASSPDRVSEAFF
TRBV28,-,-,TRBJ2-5,TGTGCCAGCAGACCGGGACCAGCGGGAGAGACCCAGTACTTC,CASRPGPAGETQYF
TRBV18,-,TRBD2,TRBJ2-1,TGTGCCAGCTCACAAACCCACGGGACTAGGCCCTATCTACCCTACAATGAGCAGTTCTTC,CASSQTHGTRPYLPYNEQFF
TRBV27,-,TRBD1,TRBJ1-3,TGTGCCAGCAGTTTACGACAGGGGTTCGGCCACACCATATATTTT,CASSLRQGFGHTIYF
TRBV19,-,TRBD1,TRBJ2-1,TGTGCCAGTACTCAGGACAGGCTGGTAGGTGAGCAGTTCTTC,CASTQDRLVGEQFF
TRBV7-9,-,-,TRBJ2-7,TGTGCCAGCAGCTTAGTTTCGAGCAGACTACTTAGCTCCTACGAGCAGTACTTC,CASSLVSSRLLSSYEQYF
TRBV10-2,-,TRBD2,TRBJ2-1,TGCGCCAGCTTAAAGGGGAGGTTAGCGGGAGTATACGAGCAGTTCTTC,CASLKGRLAGVYEQFF
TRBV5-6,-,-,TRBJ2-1,TGTGCCAGCAGCTTGGGCGAACTTAGATTGTCTCTTTCCAATGAGCAGTTCTTC,CASSLGELRLSLSNEQFF
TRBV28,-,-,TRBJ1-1,TGTGCCAGCAGTTTTCGGGGAGCTTTCTTT,CASSFRGAFF
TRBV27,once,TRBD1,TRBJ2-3,TGTGCCAGTATGAGGACAGGCATCGATACGCAGTATTTT,CASMRTGIDTQYF
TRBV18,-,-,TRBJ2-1,TGTGCCAGCTCACCACCGAGAGGAGTCGGGATCTACAATGAGCAGTTCTTC,CASSPPRGVGIYNEQFF
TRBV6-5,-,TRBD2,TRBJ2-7,TGTGCCAGCAGTTATAAGCAGGGACTATACGAGCAGTACTTC,CASSYKQGLYEQYF
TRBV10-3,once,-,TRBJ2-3,TGTGCCATCAAAGTTCAGGATACGCAGTATTTT,CAIKVQDTQYF
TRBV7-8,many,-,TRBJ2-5,TGTGCCAGCAGCTGGGGACTCGGCAGTAAACAAGAGACCCAGTACTTC,CASSWGLGSKQETQYF
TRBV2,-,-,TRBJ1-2,TGTGCCAGCAGCCCCTCGCGGGATGGCTACACCTTC,CASSPSRDGYTF
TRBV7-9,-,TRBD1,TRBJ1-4,TGTGCCACCGCCGGATGGCAGGGGGGTGAAAAACTGTTTTTT,CATAGWQGGEKLFF
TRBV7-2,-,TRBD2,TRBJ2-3,TGTGCCAGCAGCCTAGGGGGACTAGCGGGAGCAGATACGCAGTATTTT,CASSLGGLAGADTQYF